Below are 14 T cell receptor beta chains sequenced from a single sample in a study of blood T cells in healthy people across ages. A J-beta primer mix and a sample-barcoded 5' primer were used in a second PCR of roughly 6 to 11 cycles. MiXCR, applied by TCRdb to the 5' RACE reads, yields one record per CDR3 protein. Of 750,000 to 1,000,000 distinct CDR3 sequences listed, 25% to 35% are singletons. These records were also assigned to another study, of T cells of mothers and their children.

Specimen: blood. The receptors were sampled from a woman aged 40 to 55 in good health.

A remark on this clonotype: Given a much more abundant clone one base away, this may be a read error. The rearrangement links TRBV29-1 to TRBJ2-5; D unresolved. With 4 bases removed from V and 7 bases from J, the gap between germline ends came to 13 bases. The germline CDR1 and CDR2 sequences are SQVTM and ANQGSEA. CDR3 length equals 12 residues. CDR3 amino acids: CSVGASGGTQYF. CDR3 bases: TGCAGCGTTGGGGCTAGTGGTGGGACCCAGTACTTC.

This clonotype was recorded at least ten times. The V call is TRBV7-3, the J call TRBJ1-4; D is ambiguous. The CDR3 loop spans 13 amino acids. CDR1 is SGHTA and CDR2 is FQGTGA in the germline V gene. The germline V and J ends were trimmed by 4 bases and 5 bases, with 8 bases remaining between them. CDR3 sequence (DNA): TGTGCCAGCAGCTATGGACCGAATGAAAAACTGTTTTTT. Encoded protein: CASSYGPNEKLFF.

There are many counts of this clonotype. The V and J genes are TRBV19 and TRBJ1-2, with 10 bases matching TRBD1. The J segment lost 6 bases and the V segment lost 4 bases, leaving 2 bases of the junction unmatched. Germline values: CDR1 LNHDA, CDR2 SQIVND (reference sequence). The CDR3 extends over 13 amino acids. CDR3 DNA: TGTGCCAGTAGTACTGGGACAGGGGATGGCTACACCTTC. Its protein product is CASSTGTGDGYTF. The whole variable domain, remainder taken from reference TRBV19 and TRBJ1-2, is DGGITQSPKYLFRKEGQNVTLSCEQNLNHDAMYWYRQDPGQGLRLIYYSQIVNDFQKGDIAEGYSVSREKKESFPLTVTSAQKNPTAFYLCASSTGTGDGYTFGSGTRLTVV.

The chain carries TRBV11-3 and TRBJ2-1, with D unclear. Germline V gene lookup returns CDR1 SGHNT and CDR2 YENEEA. The CDR3 runs to 13 residues. V lost 4 bases, J lost 10 bases, and 14 bases lay in between. In DNA form, the CDR3 reads TGTGCCAGCAGCTACGGTGGCCGCCGAGAGCAGTTCTTC. The encoded protein is CASSYGGRREQFF.

This clonotype was recorded many times. The chain recombines TRBV21-1 with TRBJ2-7; TRBD1, the table's D call, was not compared with the DNA. TRBV21-1 is designated a pseudogene. This CDR3 spans 15 amino acids. The CDR3 reads CASRFRGDPYHEQYF. CDR3 DNA: TGTGCCAGCAGATTCCGGGGAGACCCCTACCACGAGCAGTACTTC.

This clonotype was counted at least ten times. The CDR3 protein is CASTDTNTQETQYF. The CDR3 bases are TGTGCCAGCACGGATACAAATACACAAGAGACCCAGTACTTC. The rearrangement links TRBV6-6 to TRBJ2-5; D is unresolved. CDR1 and CDR2 from the germline V gene are MNHNY and SVGAGI (reference sequence). The CDR3 runs 14 residues. The ends were cut back, 7 bases at V and 2 bases at J, with 14 bases in the middle.

This chain connects TRBV28 to TRBJ1-4; tentatively, D is TRBD1 (6 bases). The V end was cut by 3 bases, the J end by 7 bases, with 15 bases between. The CDR3 has 15 amino acids. The germline V gene encodes CDR1 MDHEN and CDR2 SYDVKM. The CDR3 DNA follows: TGTGCCAGCAGTTTCACAGGGACCTCTGGTGAAAAACTGTTTTTT. Translation: CASSFTGTSGEKLFF.

Concerning this clonotype itself: A clone one base away is much larger, so this may be a read error. This chain uses TRBV27 with TRBJ2-7, with D possibly being TRBD2 (6 bases). This CDR3 is built from 14 residues. The ends were cut back, 5 bases at V and 7 bases at J, with 18 bases in the middle. CDR1 is MNHEY, CDR2 SMNVEV, per germline (reference sequence). In DNA form, the CDR3 reads TGTGCCAGCAGTCTTCTAGCGTCTGGCAATGAGCAGTACTTC. Protein sequence: CASSLLASGNEQYF.

This clonotype has more than one count but fewer than ten. This sequence joins TRBV10-3 and TRBJ2-7; 9 bases are a match to TRBD1. Per germline, CDR1 ENHRY and CDR2 SYGVKD. V was pared by 6 bases and J by 2 bases, with 14 bases of the junction left unmatched. The CDR3 is 17 residues long. The CDR3 sequence is CAIRREGGQGGTYEQYF. DNA of the CDR3: TGTGCCATCAGGAGGGAGGGGGGACAGGGTGGAACCTACGAGCAGTACTTC.

The J gene is TRBJ1-5, the V gene TRBV7-6; 7 bases fit TRBD1. The CDR3 runs to 15 residues. The germline CDR1 and CDR2 sequences are SGHVS and FNYEAQ. Trimming removed 5 bases from V and 0 bases from J; junction bases left unmatched: 4. The CDR3 region is CASSRRQGSNQPQHF. The DNA of the CDR3 is TGTGCCAGCAGCCGCAGACAGGGTAGCAATCAGCCCCAGCATTTT.

Only a few counts were recorded for this clonotype. The V call is TRBV7-8, the J call TRBJ2-1; 7 bases are shared with TRBD2. The CDR3 is made up of 16 amino acids. Germline-derived CDR1 and CDR2 are SGHVS and FQNEAQ. V shed 2 bases, J shed 4 bases, and the junction held 8 bases outside the gene matches. The CDR3 DNA reads as TGTGCCAGCAGCTTAAACACGGGGGGTGAGTACAATGAGCAGTTCTTC. This sequence encodes CASSLNTGGEYNEQFF. The entire variable domain, with the rest obtained from reference TRBV7-8 and TRBJ2-1, is as follows: GAGVSQSPRYKVAKRGQDVALRCDPISGHVSLFWYQQALGQGPEFLTYFQNEAQLDKSGLPSDRFFAERPEGSVSTLKIQRTQQEDSAVYLCASSLNTGGEYNEQFFGPGTRLTVL.

This clonotype was detected ten times or more. This chain connects TRBV20-1 to TRBJ1-2; D possibly corresponds to TRBD1 (6 bases). In germline, CDR1 is DFQATT, CDR2 SNEGSKA (reference sequence). This CDR3 is built from 13 residues. V dropped 3 bases and J dropped 8 bases, with 16 bases sitting between them. The CDR3 nucleotides read TGCAGTGCTAGGTGGGGGCCTGAAGGCGGCTACACCTTC. Its protein product is CSARWGPEGGYTF.

This clonotype was counted a single time. The rearrangement links TRBV12-3 or TRBV12-4 to TRBJ1-4; 8 bases map to TRBD1. The CDR3 runs 15 residues. The V segment lost 1 base and the J segment 8 bases; nucleotides outside the gene matches: 6. The CDR3 DNA is TGTGCCAGCAGTTTAGTGGGGACAGGTCAAGAAAAACTGTTTTTT. Its translation is CASSLVGTGQEKLFF.

This clonotype was found a few times. The rearrangement joins TRBV7-9 to TRBJ1-5; 8 nucleotides agree with TRBD1. Germline V gene data show CDR1 as SEHNR and CDR2 as FQNEAQ (reference sequence). The CDR3 has 18 amino acids. V gave up 4 bases and J gave up 0 bases; unmatched junction bases: 11. The CDR3 protein is CASSSNRGGGYSNQPQHF. The CDR3 DNA is TGTGCCAGCAGCTCCAACAGGGGGGGGGGATATAGCAATCAGCCCCAGCATTTT.